This entry is about one T cell receptor beta chain. The antigen is undetermined. These data are taken from a study of Ad26.COV2.S vaccination and SARS-CoV-2 variants. Across the study: Dosing was one shot or two shots 56 days apart. Findings and caveats of the study: Non-spike TCR breadth showed similarity between vaccine and placebo recipients.

The germline V gene has CDR1 LGHDT and CDR2 YNNKEL (reference sequence). The CDR3 has 15 amino acids. V lost 3 bases, J lost 2 bases, and 1 base stayed unmatched. Repertoires were generated with immunoSEQ multiplex PCR, while TCRdb's copy carries only in-frame clones and drops some. The table lists about 470,000 clones, 90% of them singletons. Treatment of the sample: 15 to 20 received Ad26.COV2.S at low or high dose, single or two shots; about 5 received placebo; per-sample allocation not given. Day 63 after the first vaccine or placebo injection was the time point for sampling. Its platform was an Ad26 vector, and its expressed antigen was Wuhan-strain SARS-CoV-2 spike.

The V gene is TRBV3-1 (or the pseudogene TRBV3-2), the J gene TRBJ2-3; 11 bases fit TRBD2. The starting material was peripheral blood, obtained in a trial of Ad26.COV2.S vaccine versus placebo. The sequence derives from a person aged 18-60 years who received the Ad26.COV2.S COVID-19 vaccine or a placebo. DNA of the CDR3: TGTGCCAGCAGCCAGGGACTAGCGGACACAGATACGCAGTATTTT. Translating gives CASSQGLADTDTQYF.